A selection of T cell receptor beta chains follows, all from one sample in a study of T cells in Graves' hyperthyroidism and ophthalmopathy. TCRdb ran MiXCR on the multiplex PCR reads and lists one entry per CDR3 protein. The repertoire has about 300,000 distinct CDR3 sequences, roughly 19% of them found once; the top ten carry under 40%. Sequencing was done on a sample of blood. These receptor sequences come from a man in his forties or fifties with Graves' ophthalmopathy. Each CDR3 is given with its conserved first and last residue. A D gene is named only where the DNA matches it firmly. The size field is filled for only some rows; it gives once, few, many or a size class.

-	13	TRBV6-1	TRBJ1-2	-	TGTGCCAGCAGTGAAAGTTCTGGGGGCGGCTACACCTTC	CASSESSGGGYTF
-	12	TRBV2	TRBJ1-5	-	TGTGCCGGCAGTGGGGAGTCGAAGCCCCAGCATTTT	CAGSGESKPQHF
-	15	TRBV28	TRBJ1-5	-	TGTGCCAGCAGCCTCGACAGCGATAGCAATCAGCCCCAGCATTTT	CASSLDSDSNQPQHF
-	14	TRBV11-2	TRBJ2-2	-	TGTGCCAGCAGCTTAGAGGAGATCCCCGGGGAGCTGTTTTTT	CASSLEEIPGELFF
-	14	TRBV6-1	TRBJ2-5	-	TGTGCCAGCAGTGAACCAGGATTACAAGAGACCCAGTACTTC	CASSEPGLQETQYF
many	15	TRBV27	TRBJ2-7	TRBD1	TGTGCCAGCAGAGTCGACTGGACAGGGGACTCGGAGCAGTACTTC	CASRVDWTGDSEQYF
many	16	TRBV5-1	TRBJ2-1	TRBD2	TGCGCCAGCAGCTCCGGAACTAGCGGGAGTCGGGATGAGCAGTTCTTC	CASSSGTSGSRDEQFF
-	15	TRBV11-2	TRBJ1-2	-	TGTGCCAGCAGCTTAGAAGGAGCAGCAAGTTCTGGCTACACCTTC	CASSLEGAASSGYTF
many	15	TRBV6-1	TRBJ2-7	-	TGTGCCAGCAGGACGTGGGCCGGCGGGACCTACGAGCAGTACTTC	CASRTWAGGTYEQYF
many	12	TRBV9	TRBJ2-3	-	TGTGCCAGCAGCGCCTCTAGCAATACGCAGTATTTT	CASSASSNTQYF
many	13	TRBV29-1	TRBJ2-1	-	TGCAGCGTTGAATCAGTTTGGAACAATGAGCAGTTCTTC	CSVESVWNNEQFF
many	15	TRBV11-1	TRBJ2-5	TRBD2	TGTGCCAGCAGCCCCAGACTAGCGGGAGATGAGACCCAGTACTTC	CASSPRLAGDETQYF
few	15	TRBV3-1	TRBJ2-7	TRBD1	TGTGCCAGCAGCCTCAGGACAGGGATAGTCTACGAGCAGTACTTC	CASSLRTGIVYEQYF
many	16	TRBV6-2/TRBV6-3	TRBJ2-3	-	TGTGCCAGCAGATCTAACCAGGGGCCGAGCACAGATACGCAGTATTTT	CASRSNQGPSTDTQYF
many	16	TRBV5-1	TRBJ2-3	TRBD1	TGCGCCAGCAGCCCGGGACAGGTTCCTAGCACAGATACGCAGTATTTT	CASSPGQVPSTDTQYF
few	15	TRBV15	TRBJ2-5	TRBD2	TGTGCCACCAGCAGTCGGACTAGCAGAGGAGAGACCCAGTACTTC	CATSSRTSRGETQYF
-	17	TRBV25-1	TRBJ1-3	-	TGTGCCAGCAGTTCTACCGGGAGGGGCTTCTCTGGAAACACCATATATTTT	CASSSTGRGFSGNTIYF
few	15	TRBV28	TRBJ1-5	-	TGTGCCAGCAGTCGTGGGGACCTTAGCAATCAGCCCCAGCATTTT	CASSRGDLSNQPQHF
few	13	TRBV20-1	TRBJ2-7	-	TGCAGTGCTAGTCCCCGGGACCCCAGGGAGCAGTACTTC	CSASPRDPREQYF
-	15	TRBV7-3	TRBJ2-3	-	TGTGCCAGCAGCTTAGCGGGCGGGGGCACAGGTACGCAGTATTTT	CASSLAGGGTGTQYF
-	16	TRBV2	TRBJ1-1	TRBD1	TGTGCCAGCAGTCGAACAGGGGAAACCGGGAACACTGAAGCTTTCTTT	CASSRTGETGNTEAFF
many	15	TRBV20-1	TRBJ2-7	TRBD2	TGCAGTGCTAGGGACCCTAGCGGGAGGGCCTCCGAGCAGTACTTC	CSARDPSGRASEQYF
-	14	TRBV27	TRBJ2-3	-	TGTGCCAGCAGTTTATCGCCCCTTATGAATACGCAGTATTTT	CASSLSPLMNTQYF
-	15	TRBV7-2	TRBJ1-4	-	TGTGCCAGCAGCTCAGGACGGAATTTTAATGAAAAACTGTTTTTT	CASSSGRNFNEKLFF
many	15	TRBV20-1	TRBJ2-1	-	TGCAGTGCTATTTTAGAGGGAGGGGGTCCCAATGAGCAGTTCTTC	CSAILEGGGPNEQFF
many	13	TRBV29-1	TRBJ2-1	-	TGCAGCGTTGTCCCAGTTTCCTACAATGAGCAGTTCTTC	CSVVPVSYNEQFF
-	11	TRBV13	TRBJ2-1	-	TGTGCCAACGCAGGGGCCCCCTTTCTGTTCTTC	CANAGAPFLFF
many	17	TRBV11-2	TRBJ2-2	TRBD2	TGTGCCAGCAGCTCACTTCGACTAGCGGGTATCACCGGGGAGCTGTTTTTT	CASSSLRLAGITGELFF